The 15 T cell receptor beta chains given below trace back to one sample, sequenced in a study of response to subunit inactivated influenza vaccine. Using its own MiXCR run on the RT-PCR reads, TCRdb lists one record per CDR3 protein. The sample lists fewer than 400,000 distinct CDR3 sequences; just over 20% were seen once. Sample: PBMCs from blood, taken 21 months after vaccination. The receptors come from a man aged 50 to 69 who received an inactivated influenza vaccine.

This clonotype was seen only a few times. This sequence joins TRBV24-1 and TRBJ2-1; D uncertain. CDR3 length: 13 amino acids. Looked up from germline, CDR1 is KGHDR and CDR2 is SFDVKD. The ends were cut back, 3 bases at V and 9 bases at J, with 11 bases in the middle. This chain's CDR3 is CATSDLRWSEQFF. As DNA, the CDR3 is TGTGCCACCAGTGATCTCAGGTGGAGTGAGCAGTTCTTC.

The rearrangement uses TRBV19 and TRBJ1-1; D uncertain. The CDR3 has 14 amino acids. V shed 3 bases and J shed 0 bases, with 8 bases lying between them. The germline V gene has CDR1 LNHDA and CDR2 SQIVND (reference sequence). CDR3 sequence (DNA): TGTGCCAGTAGTATTAACCGGATGAACACTGAAGCTTTCTTT. As protein: CASSINRMNTEAFF.

On this clonotype: The junction departs from the called germline gene at one end, perhaps through a read error. The V gene is TRBV6-2 or TRBV6-3, the J gene TRBJ2-1, with TRBD1 matching 8 bases. Germline lookup yields CDR1 MNHEY and CDR2 SVGEGT. The CDR3 contains 15 residues. CDR3 residues: CASSKSGQGNNEQFF. The CDR3 DNA reads TGTGCCAGCTCCAAAAGCGGACAGGGTAACAATGAGCAGTTCTTT.

This clonotype was seen more than once but under ten times. For the CDR3, the DNA is TGTGCCACGCGGACAGGGGGTAACACTGAAGCTTTCTTT. Translating it yields CATRTGGNTEAFF. V usage is TRBV24-1 and J usage is TRBJ1-1; 10 bases line up with TRBD1. The V gene's germline CDR1 is KGHDR and CDR2 SFDVKD. The CDR3 contains 13 residues. V shed 10 bases, J shed 2 bases, and the junction held 3 bases outside the gene matches.

V usage is TRBV21-1 and J usage is TRBJ1-1; TRBD1 was called by the table and not checked on the DNA. TRBV21-1 is a listed pseudogene. CDR3 length: 15 residues. CDR3 nucleotide sequence: TGTGCCAGCAGCGCAATGGACAGTTTGAACACTGAAGCTTTCTTT. Amino acid sequence: CASSAMDSLNTEAFF.

This clonotype occurred a few times. The gene calls are TRBV5-1 and TRBJ2-1, with a possible D match to TRBD2 (6 bases). Germline lookup yields CDR1 SGHRS and CDR2 YFSETQ. Between the trimmed V and J ends, which lost 0 bases and 4 bases, there was a span of 11 bases. The CDR3 runs 15 residues. In DNA, the CDR3 is TGCGCCAGCAGCTTGGGGCTAGCGCTATACAATGAGCAGTTCTTC. This gives the protein CASSLGLALYNEQFF.

The CDR3 region is CSARDGGSDYNYGYTF. The CDR3 nucleotides read TGCAGTGCTAGAGATGGAGGGTCAGATTATAACTATGGCTACACCTTC. This sequence joins TRBV20-1 and TRBJ1-2; the D is unclear. Trimming shortened V by 0 bases and J by 1 base, and 15 bases separated the two germline ends. Germline V lookup: CDR1 DFQATT, CDR2 SNEGSKA (reference sequence). The CDR3 extends over 16 amino acids.

This clonotype was picked up many times. This chain connects TRBV28 to TRBJ1-1, with no clear D. V gave up 3 bases and J gave up 0 bases, with 8 bases separating them. Germline V gene data show CDR1 as MDHEN and CDR2 as SYDVKM. The CDR3 consists of 14 residues. The CDR3 DNA sequence: TGTGCCAGCAGTTTGTTTAGGATGAACACTGAAGCTTTCTTT. This encodes CASSLFRMNTEAFF.

This clonotype appeared a few times. The chain recombines TRBV5-1 with TRBJ2-2; D is unresolved. This CDR3 region has 13 residues. Germline V gene lookup returns CDR1 SGHRS and CDR2 YFSETQ. Between the trimmed V and J ends, which lost 0 bases and 6 bases, there was a span of 6 bases. Written as DNA, the CDR3 is TGCGCCAGCAGCTTGGAGGTGGCCGGGGAGCTGTTTTTT. Encoded protein: CASSLEVAGELFF.

This clonotype was seen a handful of times. The chain is built from TRBV20-1 and TRBJ1-2; 7 bases agree with TRBD1. Germline-derived CDR1 and CDR2 are DFQATT and SNEGSKA (reference sequence). V trimming: 3 bases; J trimming: 7 bases; junction bases outside the gene matches: 11. There are 14 residues in the CDR3. CDR3 nucleotides: TGCAGTGCTAGCCCTGACAGGGTGGTTTTTGGCTACACCTTC. Amino acid sequence: CSASPDRVVFGYTF.

The V and J genes are TRBV4-1 and TRBJ2-1; D not resolved. CDR1 is MGHRA, CDR2 YSYEKL, per germline. Trimming shortened V by 3 bases and J by 3 bases, and 9 bases separated the two germline ends. This CDR3 contains 14 residues. The CDR3 bases are TGCGCCAGCAGCCATTTGCCCCTCTACAATGAGCAGTTCTTC. Protein product: CASSHLPLYNEQFF.

This clonotype was observed many times. V gene TRBV12-3 or TRBV12-4 combines with J gene TRBJ1-1; D not certain. The CDR3 extends over 14 amino acids. Trimming cost V 5 bases and J 3 bases, with 13 bases left between them. DNA of the CDR3: TGTGCCAGCAGTCCGGTTAGGAGACACACTGAAGCTTTCTTT. Protein: CASSPVRRHTEAFF.

The genes are TRBV18 and TRBJ2-3; 11 bases map to TRBD2. In germline, CDR1 is KGHSH, CDR2 LQKENI. The CDR3 sequence is 16 residues long. The ends lost 3 bases at V and 5 bases at J; junction bases unmatched: 7. The CDR3 DNA is TGTGCCAGCTCACCTACTAGCGGGAGTAGGGGAGATACGCAGTATTTT. The encoded protein is CASSPTSGSRGDTQYF. The full variable domain, with the rest looked up from reference TRBV18 and TRBJ2-3, is NAGVMQNPRHLVRRRGQEARLRCSPMKGHSHVYWYRQLPEEGLKFMVYLQKENIIDESGMPKERFSAEFPKEGPSILRIQQVVRGDSAAYFCASSPTSGSRGDTQYFGPGTRLTVL.

The V call is TRBV7-2, the J call TRBJ2-2; 8 positions agree with TRBD1. From germline, CDR1 is SGHTA and CDR2 FQGNSA. V lost 0 bases to trimming and J lost 0 bases; unmatched junction nucleotides: 9. The CDR3 sequence is 19 residues long. In DNA, the CDR3 is TGTGCCAGCAGCTTAGCCCACCCGGACAGGGTTCCGAACACCGGGGAGCTGTTTTTT. Translated, it gives CASSLAHPDRVPNTGELFF. Drawing the rest from reference TRBV7-2 and TRBJ2-2, the complete variable domain is GAGVSQSPSNKVTEKGKDVELRCDPISGHTALYWYRQSLGQGLEFLIYFQGNSAPDKSGLPSDRFSAERTGGSVSTLTIQRTQQEDSAVYLCASSLAHPDRVPNTGELFFGEGSRLTVL.

CDR3 region: CACPGQRRNYGYTF. In nucleotides, the CDR3 is TGTGCCTGCCCGGGACAAAGACGGAACTATGGCTACACCTTC. The chain recombines TRBV30 with TRBJ1-2, with a weak D call TRBD1 (6 bases). Per germline, CDR1 GTSNPN and CDR2 SVGIG (reference sequence). CDR3 length equals 14 residues. V was trimmed by 6 bases and J by 2 bases, leaving 16 bases between them. The full variable domain, its missing parts supplied by reference TRBV30 and TRBJ1-2, is SQTIHQWPATLVQPVGSPLSLECTVEGTSNPNLYWYRQAAGRGLQLLFYSVGIGQISSEVPQNLSASRPQDRQFILSSKKLLLSDSGFYLCACPGQRRNYGYTFGSGTRLTVV.